The 13 T cell receptor beta chains presented below share a single source sample, sequenced in a study of T cells in Graves' hyperthyroidism and ophthalmopathy. Amplified TCR beta CDR3 regions derived from RNA transcripts. The HTBI primer set was used in a first-round RT-PCR of the TCR CDR3. In TCRdb, the multiplex PCR reads were re-called with MiXCR into one record per CDR3 protein. The sample has roughly 500,000 distinct CDR3 sequences, 15% to 20% seen once; the top ten hold 25% to 35%. The sequenced sample was blood. These receptors came from a woman aged 30 to 39 with Graves' ophthalmopathy.

This clonotype showed up just once. V gene TRBV29-1 combines with J gene TRBJ2-7, with D tentatively TRBD1 (6 bases). Trimming stripped 7 bases from V and 3 bases from J, with 13 bases between. The CDR3 is 12 residues long. Per germline, CDR1 SQVTM and CDR2 ANQGSEA. The CDR3 coding sequence is TGCAGCGGAGGACAGTCTAACTACGAGCAGTACTTC. Translation gives CSGGQSNYEQYF.

V gene TRBV20-1 combines with J gene TRBJ2-7; the match to TRBD2 covers 11 bases. The CDR3 has 16 residues. Germline V gives CDR1 DFQATT, CDR2 SNEGSKA (reference sequence). With 3 bases clipped from V and 0 bases from J, the junction kept 7 bases outside the gene matches. The CDR3 here is CSASFSGRANSYEQYF. The CDR3 nucleotides read TGCAGTGCTAGTTTTAGCGGGAGGGCGAACTCCTACGAGCAGTACTTC.

This clonotype was found many times. This CDR3 reads CASRPAWDYGYTF. As DNA, the CDR3 is TGTGCCAGCAGGCCGGCGTGGGACTATGGCTACACCTTC. The V and J genes are TRBV11-2 and TRBJ1-2, with no clear D. Trimming cost V 6 bases and J 3 bases, with 11 bases left between them. Germline V gene sequence: CDR1 SGHAT, CDR2 FQNNGV. This CDR3 region has 13 residues. The whole variable domain, remainder taken from reference TRBV11-2 and TRBJ1-2, is EAGVAQSPRYKIIEKRQSVAFWCNPISGHATLYWYQQILGQGPKLLIQFQNNGVVDDSQLPKDRFSAERLKGVDSTLKIQPAKLEDSAVYLCASRPAWDYGYTFGSGTRLTVV.

This clonotype has only a few counts. The chain recombines TRBV5-1 with TRBJ2-1; 8 nucleotides align to TRBD2. The V gene's germline CDR1 is SGHRS and CDR2 YFSETQ. The CDR3 contains 14 residues. With 4 bases clipped from V and 6 bases from J, the junction kept 6 bases outside the gene matches. The CDR3 DNA reads TGCGCCAGCAGCCCTGTCCGGGAGGGCAATGAGCAGTTCTTC. Its protein product is CASSPVREGNEQFF.

This clonotype turned up a few times. The chain employs TRBV11-1 and TRBJ2-1; D gene unclear. Germline V gene lookup returns CDR1 SGHAT and CDR2 FQDESV (reference sequence). The CDR3 totals 14 residues. With 5 bases removed from V and 7 bases from J, the gap between germline ends came to 15 bases. DNA of the CDR3: TGTGCCAGCAGCCCACCTGAGACCGTGAATGAGCAGTTCTTC. Translated: CASSPPETVNEQFF.

This clonotype was observed at least ten times. V is TRBV5-1 and J is TRBJ2-4; D is perhaps TRBD1 (6 bases). V dropped 4 bases and J dropped 8 bases, with 13 bases sitting between them. CDR3 length: 13 residues. From germline, CDR1 is SGHRS and CDR2 YFSETQ. The CDR3 spells CASSPEGGYIQYF. CDR3 bases: TGCGCCAGCAGCCCAGAAGGGGGATACATTCAGTACTTC.

The genes are TRBV4-1 and TRBJ1-1; D unresolved. Germline-derived CDR1 and CDR2 are MGHRA and YSYEKL. Trimming removed 3 bases from V and 2 bases from J, with 10 bases in between. CDR3 length: 14 amino acids. DNA for the CDR3: TGCGCCAGCAGCCAGGATTACAGAAACACTGAAGCTTTCTTT. It is translated as CASSQDYRNTEAFF.

Turning to this clonotype: A much larger clone lies a single base off, so this may be a read error. This sequence joins TRBV29-1 and TRBJ1-2; 12 bases match TRBD1. The CDR3 totals 16 residues. V gave up 3 bases and J gave up 12 bases; unmatched junction bases: 17. Germline V CDR1 and CDR2: SQVTM, ANQGSEA. The CDR3 nucleotides are TGCAGCGTTGAGGGCCCCGAGGGGACAGGGGGCTTCGGCCACACCTTC. It codes for CSVEGPEGTGGFGHTF.

The DNA for the CDR3 is TGTGCCAGGACATACAGGGAGGGGGAAGCTTTCTTT. It is translated as CARTYREGEAFF. The gene calls are TRBV2 and TRBJ1-1, with a tentative D call TRBD1 (6 bases). The CDR3 spans 12 residues. The V end lost 9 bases, the J end lost 8 bases, and 16 bases lay between the germline ends. Per germline, CDR1 SNHLY and CDR2 FYNNEI.

This clonotype was observed a handful of times. The V call is TRBV20-1, the J call TRBJ2-7; 9 bases agree with TRBD2. CDR1 DFQATT and CDR2 SNEGSKA come from the germline V gene (reference sequence). This CDR3 is built from 14 residues. V was clipped by 3 bases and J by 4 bases; unmatched bases: 7. CDR3 in amino acids: CSARQSSGRYEQYF. CDR3 sequence (DNA): TGCAGTGCTAGGCAGTCCAGCGGGAGGTACGAGCAGTACTTC.

CDR3 sequence: CASSLRLAGVIDEQYF. The CDR3 nucleotides are TGCGCCAGCAGCCTTCGACTAGCGGGAGTTATCGACGAGCAGTACTTC. V gene TRBV5-1 combines with J gene TRBJ2-7, with 12 positions matching TRBD2. Trimming cost V 4 bases and J 5 bases; bases outside gene matches: 10. The CDR3 loop spans 16 amino acids. Germline V gene data show CDR1 as SGHRS and CDR2 as YFSETQ.

The J gene is TRBJ2-5, the V gene TRBV5-6, with 8 bases identical to TRBD1. The length of the CDR3 is 13 residues. Germline lookup yields CDR1 SGHDT and CDR2 YYEEEE. Trimming removed 6 bases from V and 5 bases from J; junction bases left unmatched: 6. The CDR3 region has the DNA TGTGCCAGCATCAACACAGGGGGGGAGACCCAGTACTTC. Its translation: CASINTGGETQYF. The variable domain in full, completed from reference TRBV5-6 and TRBJ2-5, reads DAGVTQSPTHLIKTRGQQVTLRCSPKSGHDTVSWYQQALGQGPQFIFQYYEEEERQRGNFPDRFSGHQFPNYSSELNVNALLLGDSALYLCASINTGGETQYFGPGTRLLVL.

This clonotype was seen at least ten times. This chain uses TRBV29-1 with TRBJ2-3, with no clear D. Between the trimmed V and J ends, which lost 7 bases and 7 bases, there was a span of 18 bases. The CDR3 has 13 amino acids. Per germline, CDR1 SQVTM and CDR2 ANQGSEA. The CDR3 is CSAGPRSANTQYF. CDR3 nucleotides: TGCAGCGCCGGCCCCCGCAGTGCGAATACGCAGTATTTT.